This entry concerns a single T cell receptor beta chain. It was template switching that added a universal primer site, and there were unique molecular identifiers on the cDNA. TCRdb recomputed calls from the 5' RACE reads with MiXCR, one row per CDR3 protein. This table holds 500,000 or so distinct CDR3 sequences, roughly 21% found once. V dropped 7 bases and J dropped 3; count of bases not matched to a gene: 11. Germline V gene lookup returns CDR1 LGHNA and CDR2 YSLEER. The CDR3 is made up of 17 amino acids. The sample belongs to a study of identical twins. The sample also formed part of further work on T cells expressing NK-cell markers.

Sequenced input: CD4+ T cells sorted from blood. The chain combines TRBV4-3 with TRBJ2-2, with 10 bases that match TRBD2. This clonotype was sampled from a young woman in good health. CDR3 sequence reads: CASTLLAGVGYTGELFF. The DNA for the CDR3 is TGCGCCAGCACCCTTCTAGCGGGAGTGGGGTACACCGGGGAGCTGTTTTTT.